The present entry profiles one TCR beta chain with its context. The data belong to a study of blood T cell repertoires in COVID-19. The overall study: Some COVID-19 samples were acute and others convalescent; all came from the United States, Italy and Spain. From T cells, B-cell-depleted T cells, or PBMCs came the material, which was cDNA or gDNA.

Under the authors' procedure: It was from reference gene primer amplification that nucleated cell counts were estimated. Using immunoSEQ multiplex PCR, the repertoire was profiled, and TCRdb retains in-frame clones only, with some absent. For V, J and clone size, that table is used; D and trimming come from the DNA. The sample lists some 170,000 clones; under 80% were seen once. This CDR3 is built from 17 residues. V was cut by 6 bases and J by 2 bases, with 19 bases left in between. CDR1 and CDR2 (germline): MNHEY, SMNVEV (reference sequence). This clonotype was obtained from a man between 65 and 79 years old with acute or convalescent COVID-19. Material for sequencing was peripheral blood. This chain joins TRBV27 and TRBJ1-4; weak D call: TRBD1 (5 bases). The CDR3 bases are TGTGCCAGCAGCCTATGGGGCGTCGGGGGTACTAATGAAAAACTGTTTTTT. Translation: CASSLWGVGGTNEKLFF.